This T cell receptor (beta chain) was identified in a study of blood T cells in healthy people across ages (dated by TCRdb to 2013 to 2016). Concerning the study at large: In model experiments, roughly one uniquely barcoded TCR beta cDNA molecule per two T cells was captured by template switching. The donors were divided into four age groups: young (average around 15 years), middle-aged (over 35), aged (about 62) and long-lived (roughly 86). Using the same blood draw, the study looked at two additional independent replicas of 1 million unique cDNA reads for two donors, one aged 18 to 30 and the other aged 80 or older. To avoid experimental bias, donors of different ages were distributed randomly across sequencing lanes. The study measured age-related changes in TCR beta repertoire diversity using deep sequencing normalized with unique cDNA molecular identifiers. Findings and caveats that apply to the study as a whole: Conclusive comparison of naive and antigen-experienced compartments was prevented by the profiling of bulk unsorted PBMCs. As age increased, observed TCR beta diversity per million T cells dropped in a roughly linear way, and a significant reduction was already evident by age about 40. Because the CMV infection status of the donors was unknown, age-related changes in expanded clonotypes may potentially have been confounded. There was a strong correlation between observed TCR beta diversity and the percentage of naive T cells measured by flow cytometry. Estimates of total diversity from one million sequenced T cells were regarded as lower bounds and underestimates. Compared with the aged group, the long-lived group had more naive CD4+ T cells, fewer expanded clones and increased TCR diversity, suggesting age selection.

The approximately 39 donors, aged roughly 6 to 100 years, were systemically healthy Caucasian individuals from Russia. About 10 milliliters of peripheral blood were drawn from each donor into EDTA-treated Vacutainer tubes. Ficoll-Paque density-gradient centrifugation was used to isolate PBMCs, with at least 6 million per sample. Trizol reagent was used to extract total RNA from PBMCs, with at least 5 micrograms per sample. The percentages of naive CD45RAhigh/CD27high T cells were determined by flow cytometry on a PBMC aliquot from every donor. The CDR3 numbers 12 residues from cysteine through phenylalanine. The CDR3 DNA has 36 bases and is translated from base 1. Sequences SGHNT (CDR1) and YENEEA (CDR2) are obtained from the germline V gene. V is reduced by 6 bases and J by 6 bases, leaving a spacing of 9 bases between them. The library was made by 5' RACE. These reads were obtained on an Illumina HiSeq 2500. A second PCR of roughly 6 to 12 cycles was run with a J-beta primer mix and a sample-barcoded 5' primer. A unique molecular identifier was introduced onto each TCR beta cDNA molecule by a template-switch 5' adaptor carrying 12 random nucleotides. Each sample yielded at least 2.5 million CDR3-containing paired-end reads. The Mint cDNA synthesis kit, primed by a TRBC-specific oligonucleotide, was used to synthesize first-strand cDNA from all RNA. Following uracil-DNA glycosylase treatment, a first 18-cycle PCR with universal primers M1SS and BC2_uni_R was performed on all cDNA. Per the original workflow: Normalization of each sample was performed by random selection of 1 million high-quality reads, each carrying a distinct molecular identifier. Instead of being binned into consensus sequences, reads that shared molecular identifiers were thrown out. MiTCR, with a Q25 quality threshold and the strictest error-elimination algorithm, was used for CDR3 identification, clonotype clustering and error correction. A nonparametric unseen species model with Euler transformation was used to estimate lower-bound total TCR beta diversity. TCRdb redid the processing of the public reads, applying fastp at Q25 and MiXCR, and retained in-frame beta chains. A single entry per CDR3 protein holds the most common genes and DNA from its merged rows. TCRdb, not the authors, supplied the V and J calls. For this sample there are about 1.5 million distinct CDR3 sequences; 42% appear just once. The ten largest clonotypes hold around 8% of the sample.

Of note for this clonotype: No antigen is known for it. No base quality information exists; no much larger clone differs at one position.

The receptor chain draws on TRBV11-3 and TRBJ2-1; no D gene call is confident. The sequenced sample consisted of blood. The TCR sequence derives from a woman younger than 30 in good health. The CDR3 protein is CASSSNGNEQFF. The bases are TGTGCCAGCAGTAGTAATGGCAATGAGCAGTTCTTC.